What follows are 17 T cell receptor beta chains derived from one specimen sequenced in a study of T cells in Graves' hyperthyroidism and ophthalmopathy. Researchers amplified the TCR beta CDR3 regions from RNA transcripts. First-round RT-PCR targeting the TCR CDR3 was performed with the HTBI primer set. TCRdb called the multiplex PCR reads again in MiXCR, with one record for every CDR3 protein. Of 650,000 to 700,000 distinct CDR3 sequences listed, roughly 17% are singletons. Sequenced sample: blood. These receptors were taken from a man aged 50-59 years with Graves' hyperthyroidism.

This clonotype was found many times. The CDR3 DNA follows: TGTGCCAGCAGTACTCAGGGACGTCTCGGCTATGGCTACACCTTC. Translated: CASSTQGRLGYGYTF. V and J are TRBV28 and TRBJ1-2; tentative D call: TRBD1 (5 bases). In germline, CDR1 is MDHEN, CDR2 SYDVKM. V lost 5 bases and J 4 bases, leaving 17 bases between the germline ends. CDR3 size: 15 residues.

This clonotype was recorded at least ten times. In DNA, the CDR3 is TGTGCCAGCACCGGGACAGGGCGAACAGATACGCAGTATTTT. As protein: CASTGTGRTDTQYF. The chain links TRBV3-1 to TRBJ2-3; 9 bases line up with TRBD1. Trimming at V came to 7 bases and at J to 3 bases, leaving 5 bases not matched to a gene. Germline V CDR1 and CDR2: LGHDT, YNNKEL (reference sequence). This CDR3 is 14 amino acids long.

In its sample, this clonotype was seen a few times. The V call is TRBV19, the J call TRBJ2-6; D unresolved. Trimming pared 7 bases from V and 0 bases from J, leaving 10 bases between. Germline values: CDR1 LNHDA, CDR2 SQIVND (reference sequence). CDR3 length: 15 amino acids. As DNA, the CDR3 is TGTGCCAGTACAGGAATCTTCTCTGGGGCCAACGTCCTGACTTTC. Translated, it gives CASTGIFSGANVLTF.

This chain uses TRBV6-2 or TRBV6-3 with TRBJ2-5, with 10 bases lining up with TRBD1. From germline, CDR1 is MNHEY and CDR2 SVGEGT. The CDR3 is 14 residues long. The junction had 6 bases not matched to a gene; V was cut back by 6 bases and J by 5 bases. The CDR3 sequence: CASRRQGAQETQYF. CDR3 in DNA: TGTGCCAGCAGGAGACAGGGGGCGCAGGAGACCCAGTACTTC.

This clonotype was seen at least ten times. V is TRBV27 and J is TRBJ2-7; D may correspond to TRBD1 or TRBD2 (5 bases each). V lost 6 bases, J lost 2 bases, and 11 bases lay in between. The CDR3 is 13 amino acids. Germline lookup yields CDR1 MNHEY and CDR2 SMNVEV (reference sequence). The DNA of the CDR3 is TGTGCCAGCAGACAGGACTTAGCCTACGAGCAGTACTTC. Its protein product is CASRQDLAYEQYF.

This clonotype was seen at least ten times. The chain combines TRBV24-1 with TRBJ2-3, with D possibly matching TRBD2 (5 bases). The germline gives CDR1 KGHDR, CDR2 SFDVKD. The V end lost 2 bases, the J end lost 6 bases, and 11 bases lay between the germline ends. This CDR3 is 14 amino acids long. CDR3 region: CATSDYQTGDTQYF. In DNA, the CDR3 is TGTGCCACCAGTGATTACCAGACGGGGGATACGCAGTATTTT.

This clonotype was seen more than once but under ten times. The chain links TRBV5-1 to TRBJ1-1, with D possibly being TRBD1 (5 bases). This CDR3 has 15 amino acids. The germline gives CDR1 SGHRS, CDR2 YFSETQ. With 3 bases removed from V and 5 bases from J, the gap between germline ends came to 17 bases. This chain's CDR3 is CASSSTDGGYTEAFF. The CDR3 region has the DNA TGCGCCAGCAGCTCAACGGACGGGGGTTATACTGAAGCTTTCTTT.

About this clonotype itself: Compared with germline, one end of the junction differs, possibly owing to a read error. The chain combines TRBV4-3 with TRBJ1-2, with D maybe TRBD1 (6 bases). The CDR3 is 15 residues long. CDR1 LGHNA and CDR2 YSLEER come from the germline V gene. The CDR3 region has the DNA TGCGCCATCAGCCAAGATTGGAACAGGGCTTTAGGCTACACCTTC. Protein product: CAISQDWNRALGYTF.

This clonotype was recorded at least ten times. The CDR3 spells CASQRSDSFSYEQYF. CDR3 DNA sequence: TGTGCCAGCCAGAGATCGGACAGTTTCTCCTACGAGCAGTACTTC. The J gene is TRBJ2-7, the V gene TRBV27; perhaps TRBD1 as D (6 bases). This CDR3 has 15 amino acids. V was cut by 8 bases and J by 0 bases, with 17 bases left in between. Germline CDR1 reads MNHEY; CDR2 reads SMNVEV (reference sequence).

This clonotype came up many times. The chain is built from TRBV28 and TRBJ1-4, with no clear D. Germline CDR1 and CDR2: MDHEN and SYDVKM. The CDR3 has 14 residues. The V and J ends lost 2 bases and 8 bases respectively, with 12 bases between them. The CDR3 loop reads CASSLAGFGEKLFF. The CDR3 nucleotides read TGTGCCAGCAGTTTAGCTGGGTTCGGAGAAAAACTGTTTTTT.

This clonotype came up a few times. V and J are TRBV4-1 and TRBJ1-5, with 10 bases fitting TRBD1. This CDR3 contains 18 residues. V dropped 1 base and J dropped 4; count of bases not matched to a gene: 10. Germline V gives CDR1 MGHRA, CDR2 YSYEKL. The CDR3, as DNA: TGCGCCAGCAGCCAAGTTTTCCCGGGACAGGGGACGAATCAGCCCCAGCATTTT. Translated, it gives CASSQVFPGQGTNQPQHF.

J is TRBJ1-2 and V is TRBV9; D possibly corresponds to TRBD1 (6 bases). The V and J ends lost 0 bases and 6 bases respectively, with 9 bases between them. Germline V gene sequence: CDR1 SGDLS, CDR2 YYNGEE. This CDR3 comprises 13 residues. CDR3 in amino acids: CASSVGTEDGYTF. The DNA of the CDR3 is TGTGCCAGCAGCGTAGGGACAGAGGATGGCTACACCTTC.

The rearrangement uses TRBV12-3 or TRBV12-4 and TRBJ1-1; D might be TRBD1 (5 bases). The CDR3 has 15 residues. V was shortened by 5 bases and J by 6 bases, with 19 bases between the two germline ends. DNA of the CDR3: TGTGCCAGCAGTCCAACCTTTAGGTGGGGCGCTGAAGCTTTCTTT. Protein product: CASSPTFRWGAEAFF.

V and J are TRBV6-2 or TRBV6-3 and TRBJ2-7; 10 bases align to TRBD1. Germline CDR1 MNHEY, CDR2 SVGEGT. The J segment lost 3 bases and the V segment lost 7 bases, leaving 6 bases of the junction unmatched. The CDR3 totals 14 residues. CDR3 DNA: TGTGCCAGCAAAAGGGGACAGGGGTACTACGAGCAGTACTTC. As protein: CASKRGQGYYEQYF.

This clonotype was detected ten times or more. The chain couples TRBV11-2 to TRBJ2-3; D ambiguous. CDR1 is SGHAT and CDR2 is FQNNGV in the germline V gene. The CDR3 loop spans 13 amino acids. V was pared by 1 base and J by 4 bases, with 6 bases between. CDR3 sequence (DNA): TGTGCCAGCAGCTTAGCTCTAGCAGATACGCAGTATTTT. This gives the protein CASSLALADTQYF.

The V call is TRBV28, the J call TRBJ1-5, with 7 bases aligning to TRBD1. Germline CDR1 reads MDHEN; CDR2 reads SYDVKM. Trimming at V came to 5 bases and at J to 0 bases, leaving 10 bases not matched to a gene. The CDR3 has 17 residues. The CDR3 coding sequence is TGTGCCAGCAGTCCCCCGGGACAGTTGTATAGCAATCAGCCCCAGCATTTT. Encoded protein: CASSPPGQLYSNQPQHF.

This chain joins TRBV13 and TRBJ2-7, with TRBD2 matching 7 bases. CDR1 is PRHDT, CDR2 FYEKMQ, per germline (reference sequence). The CDR3 has 14 amino acids. With V trimmed by 5 bases and J by 3 bases, 7 bases remained unmatched. The CDR3 reads CASSEGLSYYEQYF. CDR3 DNA sequence: TGTGCCAGCAGCGAGGGACTATCGTACTACGAGCAGTACTTC. The variable domain in full, with the rest retrieved from reference TRBV13 and TRBJ2-7, is AAGVIQSPRHLIKEKRETATLKCYPIPRHDTVYWYQQGPGQDPQFLISFYEKMQSDKGSIPDRFSAQQFSDYHSELNMSSLELGDSALYFCASSEGLSYYEQYFGPGTRLTVT.